This T cell receptor (beta chain) was recorded in a study of cytomegalovirus exposure and HLA in healthy donors. Study-level points and caveats: At a 0.05 false discovery rate, a later analysis found 15,000 to 20,000 TCR beta sequences to be associated with HLA alleles.

Points on this clone: Its antigen is still unknown.

V lost 7 bases and J 4 bases, leaving 10 bases between the germline ends. The CDR3 runs 12 residues. CDR1 and CDR2 from the germline V gene are MNHNS and SASEGT. The PCR used 60 Vbeta and 13 Jbeta primers. Sequenced by immunoSEQ multiplex PCR; TCRdb stores in-frame clones only, minus some. Among 95,000 to 110,000 clones listed, around 74% were seen once. Material for sequencing was PBMCs. The clonotype comes from a woman aged 40 to 49 in good health and CMV-seropositive. The rearrangement joins TRBV6-1 to TRBJ1-1; the D is unclear. CDR3 amino acids: CASMPMSTEAFF. In DNA, the CDR3 is TGTGCCAGCATGCCCATGAGCACTGAAGCTTTCTTT.